This TCR beta chain was identified during a study of blood T cell repertoires in COVID-19. Study-wide context: Samples of COVID-19 (acute and convalescent) were obtained from the United States, Italy and Spain.

Germline assignment: CDR1 LGHDT and CDR2 YNNKEL (reference sequence). The CDR3 contains 13 residues. V lost 4 bases and J 1 base, leaving 7 bases between the germline ends. Per the original methods: Amplifying reference gene primers gave estimates of nucleated cell counts. Libraries were prepared by immunoSEQ multiplex PCR; TCRdb keeps only in-frame clonotypes and omits some of them. V, J and clone size were drawn from that table, and D and trimming were deduced from the DNA. The sample has about 200,000 clones; more than 65% are singletons. The age range of participants was about 18 to 89 years, with residence in about two dozen US areas. Cohorts were determined from participant-reported clinical history. This clone was seen a few times.

Sequenced material: PBMCs or T cells enriched from blood (not recorded which). The chain has TRBV3-1 (or the pseudogene TRBV3-2) and TRBJ1-1; D not resolved. The TCR sequence derives from a woman between 50 and 59 years old with acute COVID-19. The CDR3 DNA is TGTGCCAGCAGCCGGAGTGAGAACACTGAAGCTTTCTTT. Translated: CASSRSENTEAFF.